The source of this T cell receptor (beta chain) is a study of T-cell memory formation after mild COVID-19. The wider study: TCR clusters were largely donor specific. Findings of the study overall: Among CD4+ contracting clones, most were CM and EM, and CD8+ ones EMRA. Contracting clones from day 15 to 85 showed balanced CD4/CD8; later expanders favored CD4+.

5'RACE with constant-segment primers yielded barcoded, UMI-tagged TCR alpha and TCR beta cDNA libraries. MiXCR was run by TCRdb on the 5' RACE reads, yielding one entry per CDR3 protein. Here the sample spans about 130,000 distinct CDR3 sequences, approximately 26% being singletons. This CDR3 has 17 residues. After removal of 2 bases from V and 0 bases from J, the junction contained 8 bases not matched to a gene. Germline V gene data show CDR1 as SGHKS and CDR2 as YYEKEE (reference sequence). Of note for this clonotype: Its antigen is unidentified.

The chain carries TRBV5-5 and TRBJ1-2; TRBD1 agrees at 9 bases. Sequencing used PBMCs or a T cell subset sorted from them (not recorded which). The clonotype comes from an adult woman who had mild COVID-19 (a few samples of this study predate the infection). Cell type and time point are not known. The CDR3 here is CASSLHGTGPANYGYTF. In DNA, the CDR3 is TGTGCCAGCAGCTTACACGGGACAGGGCCAGCTAACTATGGCTACACCTTC.